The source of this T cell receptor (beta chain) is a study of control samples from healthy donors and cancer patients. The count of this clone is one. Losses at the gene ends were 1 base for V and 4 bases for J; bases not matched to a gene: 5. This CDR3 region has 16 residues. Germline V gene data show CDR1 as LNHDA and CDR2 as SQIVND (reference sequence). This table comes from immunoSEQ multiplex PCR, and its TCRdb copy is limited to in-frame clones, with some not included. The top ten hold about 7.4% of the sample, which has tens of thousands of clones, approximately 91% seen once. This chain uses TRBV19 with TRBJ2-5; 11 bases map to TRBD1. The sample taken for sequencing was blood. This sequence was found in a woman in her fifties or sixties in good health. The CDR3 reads CASSIGTGGDLETQYF. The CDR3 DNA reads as TGTGCCAGTAGTATAGGGACAGGGGGCGATTTAGAGACCCAGTACTTC.